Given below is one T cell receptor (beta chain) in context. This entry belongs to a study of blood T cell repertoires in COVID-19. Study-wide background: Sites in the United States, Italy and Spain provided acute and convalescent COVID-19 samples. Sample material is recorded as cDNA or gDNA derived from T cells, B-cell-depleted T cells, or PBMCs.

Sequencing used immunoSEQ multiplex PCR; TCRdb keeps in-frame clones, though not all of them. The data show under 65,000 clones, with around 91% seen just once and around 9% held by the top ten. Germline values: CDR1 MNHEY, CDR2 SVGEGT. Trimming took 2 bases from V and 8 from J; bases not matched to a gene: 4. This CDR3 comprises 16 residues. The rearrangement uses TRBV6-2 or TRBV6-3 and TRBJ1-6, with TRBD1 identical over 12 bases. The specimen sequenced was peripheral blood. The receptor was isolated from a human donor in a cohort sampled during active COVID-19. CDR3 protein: CASSYGDRGQDSPLHF. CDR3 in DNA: TGTGCCAGCAGTTACGGGGACAGGGGGCAGGATTCACCCCTCCACTTT.